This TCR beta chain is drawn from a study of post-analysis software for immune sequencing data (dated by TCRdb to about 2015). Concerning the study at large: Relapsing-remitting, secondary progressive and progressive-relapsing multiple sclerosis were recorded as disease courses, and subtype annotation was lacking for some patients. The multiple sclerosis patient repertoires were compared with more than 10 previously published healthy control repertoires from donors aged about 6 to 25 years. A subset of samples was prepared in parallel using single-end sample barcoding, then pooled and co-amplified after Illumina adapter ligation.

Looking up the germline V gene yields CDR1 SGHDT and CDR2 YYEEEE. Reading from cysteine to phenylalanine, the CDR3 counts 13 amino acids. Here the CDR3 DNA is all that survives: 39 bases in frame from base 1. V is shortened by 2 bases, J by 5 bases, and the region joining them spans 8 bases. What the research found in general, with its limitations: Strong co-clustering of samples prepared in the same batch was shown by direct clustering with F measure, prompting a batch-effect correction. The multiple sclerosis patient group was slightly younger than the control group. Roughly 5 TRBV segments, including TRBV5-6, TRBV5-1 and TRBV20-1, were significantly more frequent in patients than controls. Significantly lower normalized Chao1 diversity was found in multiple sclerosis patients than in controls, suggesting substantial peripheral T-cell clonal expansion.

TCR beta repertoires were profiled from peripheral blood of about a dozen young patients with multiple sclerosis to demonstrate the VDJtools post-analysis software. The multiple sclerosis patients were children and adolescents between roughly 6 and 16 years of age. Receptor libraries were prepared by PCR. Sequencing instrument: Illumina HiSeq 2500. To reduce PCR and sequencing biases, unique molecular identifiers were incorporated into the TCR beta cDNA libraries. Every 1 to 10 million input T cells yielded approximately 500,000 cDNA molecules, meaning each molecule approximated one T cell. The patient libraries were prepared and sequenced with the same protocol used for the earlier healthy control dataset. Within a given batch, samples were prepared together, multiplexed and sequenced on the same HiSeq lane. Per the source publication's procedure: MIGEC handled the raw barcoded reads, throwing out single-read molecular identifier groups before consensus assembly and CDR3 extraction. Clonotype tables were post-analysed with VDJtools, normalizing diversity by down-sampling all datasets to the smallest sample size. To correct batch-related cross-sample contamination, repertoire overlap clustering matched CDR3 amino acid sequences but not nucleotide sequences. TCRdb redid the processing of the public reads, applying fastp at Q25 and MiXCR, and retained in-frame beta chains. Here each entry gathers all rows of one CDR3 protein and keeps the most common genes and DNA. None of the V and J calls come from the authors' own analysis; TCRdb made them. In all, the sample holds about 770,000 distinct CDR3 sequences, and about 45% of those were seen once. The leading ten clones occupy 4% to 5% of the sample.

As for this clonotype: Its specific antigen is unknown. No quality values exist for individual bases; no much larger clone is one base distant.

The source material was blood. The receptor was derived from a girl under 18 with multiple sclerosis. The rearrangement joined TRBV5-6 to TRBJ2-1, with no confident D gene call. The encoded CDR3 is CASSFVQNNEQFF. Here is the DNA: TGTGCCAGCAGCTTCGTACAGAACAATGAGCAGTTCTTC.